These 7 T cell receptor beta chains originate from one sample sequenced in a study of blood T cells in healthy people across ages. For the second PCR, which ran for about 7 to 11 cycles, a sample-barcoded 5' primer and a J-beta primer mix were used. TCRdb reanalysed the 5' RACE reads using MiXCR and keeps one entry per CDR3 protein. Among 600,000 or so distinct CDR3 sequences listed, more than 20% were seen once. Sequences were obtained from blood. The receptors stem from a man aged 70 or older in good health.

The rearrangement joins TRBV27 to TRBJ2-1; 9 bases line up with TRBD2. V trimming: 2 bases; J trimming: 8 bases; junction bases outside the gene matches: 7. This CDR3 has 15 amino acids. Germline lookup yields CDR1 MNHEY and CDR2 SMNVEV (reference sequence). CDR3 sequence: CASSLAGGPGDEQFF. The CDR3 coding sequence is TGTGCCAGCAGTTTAGCGGGAGGGCCTGGGGATGAGCAGTTCTTC.

This clonotype has just a few counts. This rearrangement joins TRBV18 to TRBJ1-4; D gene uncertain. The CDR3 contains 16 residues. V lost 0 bases and J lost 10, with 18 bases in between. Germline lookup yields CDR1 KGHSH and CDR2 LQKENI. DNA of the CDR3: TGTGCCAGCTCACCACCGATTGCCGGAGGAACGGGAAAACTGTTTTTT. Its protein is CASSPPIAGGTGKLFF.

The chain links TRBV12-3 or TRBV12-4 to TRBJ1-2; 8 nucleotides align to TRBD1. The CDR3 is 19 amino acids. V gave up 2 bases and J gave up 2 bases; unmatched junction bases: 16. CDR3 DNA sequence: TGTGCCAGCAGTTTATGGGGGGGCTGGGGGACAGGACAAAACTATGGCTACACCTTC. Protein product: CASSLWGGWGTGQNYGYTF.

The chain carries TRBV11-2 and TRBJ2-2; no firm D call. There are 15 residues in the CDR3. Trimming took off 0 bases at V and 4 bases at J, with 9 bases between the two ends. Per germline, CDR1 SGHAT and CDR2 FQNNGV. As DNA, the CDR3 is TGTGCCAGCAGCTTAGACAGACTCACCACCGGGGAGCTGTTTTTT. It translates to CASSLDRLTTGELFF.

This clonotype has more than one count but fewer than ten. The chain couples TRBV20-1 to TRBJ2-5, with a tentative D call TRBD2 (6 bases). CDR3 size: 17 residues. Trimming took 0 bases from V and 6 from J, leaving 23 bases between them. Germline CDR1 and CDR2: DFQATT and SNEGSKA (reference sequence). Written as DNA, the CDR3 is TGCAGTGCTAGAGATTGGAATCTTAGCGGTACGAGGCAGACCCAGTACTTC. As protein: CSARDWNLSGTRQTQYF.

The CDR3 sequence is CASSTTGTSSYEQYF. The CDR3 bases are TGCGCCAGCAGCACCACCGGGACTAGCTCCTACGAGCAGTACTTC. This sequence joins TRBV5-1 and TRBJ2-5; 8 positions match TRBD2. The J call may be faulty, since TRBJ2-7 better matches the DNA end. The CDR3 runs 15 residues. Germline loops: CDR1 SGHRS, CDR2 YFSETQ.

This chain joins TRBV9 and TRBJ2-7; possibly TRBD2 for D (6 bases). Germline CDR1 SGDLS, CDR2 YYNGEE. Trimming removed 4 bases at V and 3 bases at J, with 20 bases between. This CDR3 is built from 16 residues. CDR3 nucleotides: TGTGCCAGCAGCCCGAGTCCCGGGACTTCAGTCTACGAGCAGTACTTC. This codes for CASSPSPGTSVYEQYF.